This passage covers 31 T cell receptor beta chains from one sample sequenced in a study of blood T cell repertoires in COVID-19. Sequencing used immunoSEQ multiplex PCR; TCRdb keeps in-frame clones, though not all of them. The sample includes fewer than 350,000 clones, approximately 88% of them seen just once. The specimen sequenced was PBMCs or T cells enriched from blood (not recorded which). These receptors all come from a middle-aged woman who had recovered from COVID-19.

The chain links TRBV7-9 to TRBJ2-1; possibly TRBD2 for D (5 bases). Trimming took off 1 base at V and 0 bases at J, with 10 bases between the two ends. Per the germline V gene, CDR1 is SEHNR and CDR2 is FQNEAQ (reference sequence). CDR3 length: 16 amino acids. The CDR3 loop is CASSLDLRASYNEQFF. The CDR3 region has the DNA TGTGCCAGCAGCTTAGATTTGCGGGCCTCCTACAATGAGCAGTTCTTC.

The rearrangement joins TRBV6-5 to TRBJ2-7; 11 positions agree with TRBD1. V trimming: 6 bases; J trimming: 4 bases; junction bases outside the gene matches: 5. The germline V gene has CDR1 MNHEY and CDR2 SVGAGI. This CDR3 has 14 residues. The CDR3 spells CASRSRDRGYEQYF. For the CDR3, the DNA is TGTGCCAGCAGAAGCCGGGACAGGGGGTACGAGCAGTACTTC.

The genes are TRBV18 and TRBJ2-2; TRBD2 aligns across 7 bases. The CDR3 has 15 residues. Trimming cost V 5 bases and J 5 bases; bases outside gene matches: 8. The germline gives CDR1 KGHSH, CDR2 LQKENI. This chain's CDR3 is CASSVAGVRTGELFF. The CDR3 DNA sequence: TGTGCCAGCTCAGTGGCGGGAGTGAGGACCGGGGAGCTGTTTTTT.

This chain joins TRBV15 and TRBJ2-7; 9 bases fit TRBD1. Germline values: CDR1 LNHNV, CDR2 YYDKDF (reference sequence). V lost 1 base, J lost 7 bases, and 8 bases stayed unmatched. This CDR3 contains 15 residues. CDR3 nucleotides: TGTGCCACCAGCAGAGCCGGGACAGGGAAGGGGGAGCAGTACTTC. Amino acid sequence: CATSRAGTGKGEQYF.

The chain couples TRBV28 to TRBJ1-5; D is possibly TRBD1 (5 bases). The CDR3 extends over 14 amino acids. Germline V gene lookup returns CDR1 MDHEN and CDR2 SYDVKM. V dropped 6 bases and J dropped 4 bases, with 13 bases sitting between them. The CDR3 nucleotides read TGTGCCAGCAGGATCTATCAGGGTAATCAGCCCCAGCATTTT. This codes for CASRIYQGNQPQHF. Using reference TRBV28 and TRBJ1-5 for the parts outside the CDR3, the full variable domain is DVKVTQSSRYLVKRTGEKVFLECVQDMDHENMFWYRQDPGLGLRLIYFSYDVKMKEKGDIPEGYSVSREKKERFSLILESASTNQTSMYLCASRIYQGNQPQHFGDGTRLSIL.

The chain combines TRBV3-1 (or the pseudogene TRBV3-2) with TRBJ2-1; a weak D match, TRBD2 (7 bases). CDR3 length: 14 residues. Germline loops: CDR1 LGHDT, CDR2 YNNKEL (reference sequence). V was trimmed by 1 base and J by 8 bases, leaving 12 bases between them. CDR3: CASSQVGGGYEQFF. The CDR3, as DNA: TGTGCCAGCAGCCAAGTTGGGGGGGGCTATGAGCAGTTCTTC.

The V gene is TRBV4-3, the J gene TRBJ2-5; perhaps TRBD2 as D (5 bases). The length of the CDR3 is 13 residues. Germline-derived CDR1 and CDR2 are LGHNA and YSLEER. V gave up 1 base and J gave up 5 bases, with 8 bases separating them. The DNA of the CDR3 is TGCGCCAGCAGCCAAGGGGAGCGGGAGACCCAGTACTTC. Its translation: CASSQGERETQYF.

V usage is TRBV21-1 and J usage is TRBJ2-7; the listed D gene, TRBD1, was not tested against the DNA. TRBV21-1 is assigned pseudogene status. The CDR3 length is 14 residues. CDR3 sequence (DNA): TGTGCCAGCAGCAAAGGGGACAGGGAGGGCGAGCAGTACTTC. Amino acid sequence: CASSKGDREGEQYF.

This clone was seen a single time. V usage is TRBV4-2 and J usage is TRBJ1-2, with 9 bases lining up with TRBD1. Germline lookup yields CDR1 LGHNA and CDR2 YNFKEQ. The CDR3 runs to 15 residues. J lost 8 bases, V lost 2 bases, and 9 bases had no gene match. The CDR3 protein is CASSQNLGQGWGYTF. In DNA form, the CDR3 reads TGTGCCAGCAGCCAAAACCTTGGACAGGGGTGGGGCTACACCTTC.

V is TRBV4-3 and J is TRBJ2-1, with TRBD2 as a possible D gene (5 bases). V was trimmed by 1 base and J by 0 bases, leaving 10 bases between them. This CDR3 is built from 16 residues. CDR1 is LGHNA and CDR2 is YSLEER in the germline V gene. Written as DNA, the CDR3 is TGCGCCAGCAGCCAAGTGGGTGGGAGCTCCTACAATGAGCAGTTCTTC. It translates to CASSQVGGSSYNEQFF.

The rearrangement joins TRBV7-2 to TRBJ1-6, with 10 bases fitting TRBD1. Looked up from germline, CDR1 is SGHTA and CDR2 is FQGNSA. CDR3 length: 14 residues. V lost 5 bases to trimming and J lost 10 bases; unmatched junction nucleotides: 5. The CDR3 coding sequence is TGTGCCAGCAGCCCGGGACAGGGGTACTCACCCCTCCACTTT. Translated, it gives CASSPGQGYSPLHF.

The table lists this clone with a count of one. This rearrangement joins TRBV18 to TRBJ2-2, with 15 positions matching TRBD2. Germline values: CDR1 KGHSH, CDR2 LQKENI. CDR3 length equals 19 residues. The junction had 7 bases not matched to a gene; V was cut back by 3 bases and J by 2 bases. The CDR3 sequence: CASSPVRTSGRVNTGELFF. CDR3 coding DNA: TGTGCCAGCTCACCTGTCCGGACTAGCGGGAGGGTCAACACCGGGGAGCTGTTTTTT.

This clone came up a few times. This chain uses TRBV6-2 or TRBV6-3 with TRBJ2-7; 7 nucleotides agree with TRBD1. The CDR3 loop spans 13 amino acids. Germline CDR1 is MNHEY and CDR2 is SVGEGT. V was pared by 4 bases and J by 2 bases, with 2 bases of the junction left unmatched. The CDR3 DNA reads TGTGCCAGCAGTTGGGACAGAGCCTACGAGCAGTACTTC. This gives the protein CASSWDRAYEQYF.

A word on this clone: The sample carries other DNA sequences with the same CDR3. CDR3 sequence (DNA): TGTGCCAGCAGTTTACTAGCGGCCTCCACGGATACGCAGTATTTT. Its translation is CASSLLAASTDTQYF. This rearrangement joins TRBV28 to TRBJ2-3, with 7 bases aligning to TRBD2. The CDR3 loop spans 15 amino acids. Per the germline V gene, CDR1 is MDHEN and CDR2 is SYDVKM. Trimming removed 2 bases from V and 6 bases from J; junction bases left unmatched: 8. Together with reference TRBV28 and TRBJ2-3, the CDR3 gives the full variable domain: DVKVTQSSRYLVKRTGEKVFLECVQDMDHENMFWYRQDPGLGLRLIYFSYDVKMKEKGDIPEGYSVSREKKERFSLILESASTNQTSMYLCASSLLAASTDTQYFGPGTRLTVL.

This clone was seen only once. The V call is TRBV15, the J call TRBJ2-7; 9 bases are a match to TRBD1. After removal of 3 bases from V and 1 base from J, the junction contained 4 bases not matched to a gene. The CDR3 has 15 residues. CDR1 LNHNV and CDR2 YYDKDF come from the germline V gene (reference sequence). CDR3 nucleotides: TGTGCCACCAGCAGCCCGGGGACAGGGTCCTACGAGCAGTACTTC. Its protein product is CATSSPGTGSYEQYF.

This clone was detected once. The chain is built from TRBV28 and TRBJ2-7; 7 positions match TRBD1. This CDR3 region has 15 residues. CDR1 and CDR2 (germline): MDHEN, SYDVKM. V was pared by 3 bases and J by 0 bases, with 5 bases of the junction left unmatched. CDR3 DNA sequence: TGTGCCAGCAGTTTTCGGGGACAGCTCTCCTACGAGCAGTACTTC. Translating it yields CASSFRGQLSYEQYF.

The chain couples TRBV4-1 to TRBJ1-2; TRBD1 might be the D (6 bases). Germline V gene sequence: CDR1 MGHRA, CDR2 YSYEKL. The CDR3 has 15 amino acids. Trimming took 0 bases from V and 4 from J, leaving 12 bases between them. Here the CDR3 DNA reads TGCGCCAGCAGCCAAGAGCCAGGGGCGAGCTATGGCTACACCTTC. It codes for CASSQEPGASYGYTF.

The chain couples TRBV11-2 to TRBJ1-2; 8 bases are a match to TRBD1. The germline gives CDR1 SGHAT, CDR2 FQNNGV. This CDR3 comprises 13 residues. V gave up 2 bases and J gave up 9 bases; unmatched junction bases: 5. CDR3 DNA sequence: TGTGCCAGCAGCTTACCACAGGGGGTAAGCTACACCTTC. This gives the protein CASSLPQGVSYTF.

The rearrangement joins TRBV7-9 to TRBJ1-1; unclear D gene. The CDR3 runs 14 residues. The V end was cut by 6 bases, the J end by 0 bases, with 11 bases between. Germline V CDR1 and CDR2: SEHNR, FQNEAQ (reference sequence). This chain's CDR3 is CASSQNLLNTEAFF. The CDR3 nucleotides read TGTGCCAGCAGTCAGAATCTTTTGAACACTGAAGCTTTCTTT.

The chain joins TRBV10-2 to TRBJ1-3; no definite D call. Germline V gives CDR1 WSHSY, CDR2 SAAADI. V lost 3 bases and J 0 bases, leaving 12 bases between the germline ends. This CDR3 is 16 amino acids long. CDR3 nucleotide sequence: TGCGCCAGCAGTGAATCTGCACCGAGCTCTGGAAACACCATATATTTT. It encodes CASSESAPSSGNTIYF.

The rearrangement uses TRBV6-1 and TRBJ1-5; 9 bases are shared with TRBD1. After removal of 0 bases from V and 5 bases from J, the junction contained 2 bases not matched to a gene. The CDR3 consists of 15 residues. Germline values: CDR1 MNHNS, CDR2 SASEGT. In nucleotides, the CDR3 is TGTGCCAGCAGTGAAGCTGACAGGGGGTATCAGCCCCAGCATTTT. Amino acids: CASSEADRGYQPQHF.

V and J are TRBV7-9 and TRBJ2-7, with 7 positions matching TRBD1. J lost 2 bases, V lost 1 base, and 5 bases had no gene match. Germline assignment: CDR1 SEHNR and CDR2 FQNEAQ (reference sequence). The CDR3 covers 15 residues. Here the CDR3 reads CASSLEGTAPYEQYF. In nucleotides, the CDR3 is TGTGCCAGCAGCTTAGAGGGGACAGCGCCCTACGAGCAGTACTTC.

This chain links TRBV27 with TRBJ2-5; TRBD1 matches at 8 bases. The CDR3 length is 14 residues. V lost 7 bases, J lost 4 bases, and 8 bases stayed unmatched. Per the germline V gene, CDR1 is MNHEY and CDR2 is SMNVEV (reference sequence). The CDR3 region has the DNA TGTGCCAGCACCTCCGACAGGGGCACAGAGACCCAGTACTTC. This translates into CASTSDRGTETQYF.

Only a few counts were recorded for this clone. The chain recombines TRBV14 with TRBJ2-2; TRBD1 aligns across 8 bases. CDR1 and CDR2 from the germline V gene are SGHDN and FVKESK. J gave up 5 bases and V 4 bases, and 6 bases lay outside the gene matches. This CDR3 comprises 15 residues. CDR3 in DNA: TGTGCCAGCAGCCTTGGACAGGGCTCAACCGGGGAGCTGTTTTTT. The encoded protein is CASSLGQGSTGELFF.

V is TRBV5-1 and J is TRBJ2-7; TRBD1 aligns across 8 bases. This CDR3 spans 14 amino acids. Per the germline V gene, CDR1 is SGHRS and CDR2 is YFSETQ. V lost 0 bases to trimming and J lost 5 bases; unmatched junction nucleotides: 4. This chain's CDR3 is CASSLVQGGNEQYF. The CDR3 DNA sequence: TGCGCCAGCAGCTTGGTACAGGGGGGAAACGAGCAGTACTTC.

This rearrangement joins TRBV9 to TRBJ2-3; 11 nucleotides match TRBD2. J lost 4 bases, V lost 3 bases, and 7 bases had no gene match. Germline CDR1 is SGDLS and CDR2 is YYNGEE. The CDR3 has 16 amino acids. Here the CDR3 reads CASSAIAGGPSDTQYF. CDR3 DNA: TGTGCCAGCAGCGCTATAGCGGGAGGGCCGTCAGATACGCAGTATTTT.

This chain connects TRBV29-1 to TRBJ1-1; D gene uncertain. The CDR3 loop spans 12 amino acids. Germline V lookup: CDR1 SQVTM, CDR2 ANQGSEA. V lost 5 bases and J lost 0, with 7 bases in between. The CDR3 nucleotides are TGCAGCGTTTCCCCCTTGAACACTGAAGCTTTCTTT. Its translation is CSVSPLNTEAFF.

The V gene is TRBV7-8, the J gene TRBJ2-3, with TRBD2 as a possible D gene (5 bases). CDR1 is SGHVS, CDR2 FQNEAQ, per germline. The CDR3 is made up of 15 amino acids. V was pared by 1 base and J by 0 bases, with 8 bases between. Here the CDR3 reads CASSLGGPSTDTQYF. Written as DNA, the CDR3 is TGTGCCAGCAGCTTAGGCGGGCCTAGCACAGATACGCAGTATTTT.

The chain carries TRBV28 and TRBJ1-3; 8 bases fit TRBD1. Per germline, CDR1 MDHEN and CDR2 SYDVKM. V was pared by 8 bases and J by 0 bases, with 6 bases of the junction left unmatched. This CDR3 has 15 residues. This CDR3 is CASFVGTGSGNTIYF. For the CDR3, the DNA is TGTGCCAGCTTCGTCGGGACAGGCTCTGGAAACACCATATATTTT.

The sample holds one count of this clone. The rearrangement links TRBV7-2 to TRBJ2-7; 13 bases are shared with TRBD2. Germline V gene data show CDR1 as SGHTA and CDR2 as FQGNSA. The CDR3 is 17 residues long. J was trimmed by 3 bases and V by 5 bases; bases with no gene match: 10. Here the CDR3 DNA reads TGTGCCAGCAGCCCAGGACTAGCGGGAGACGCTTACTACGAGCAGTACTTC. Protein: CASSPGLAGDAYYEQYF. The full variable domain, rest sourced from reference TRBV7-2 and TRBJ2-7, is GAGVSQSPSNKVTEKGKDVELRCDPISGHTALYWYRQSLGQGLEFLIYFQGNSAPDKSGLPSDRFSAERTGGSVSTLTIQRTQQEDSAVYLCASSPGLAGDAYYEQYFGPGTRLTVT.

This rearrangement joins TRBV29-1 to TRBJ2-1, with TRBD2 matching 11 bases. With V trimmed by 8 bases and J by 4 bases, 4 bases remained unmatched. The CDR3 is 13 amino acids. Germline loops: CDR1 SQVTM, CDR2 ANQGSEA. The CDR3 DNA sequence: TGCAGCTTCGGGACTAGCGGTTACAATGAGCAGTTCTTC. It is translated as CSFGTSGYNEQFF.